This T cell receptor beta chain was sequenced in a study of graft-versus-host responses after intestinal transplantation. Whole-study context: Each transplant was multivisceral, liver-intestinal, or isolated intestinal. The study gave all recipients anti-thymocyte globulin induction, then tacrolimus and steroids for about 3 years. Study conclusions and caveats: Detection of GvH clones occurred in recipient marrow, and some had their first appearance in ileum or blood. High graft-versus-host to host-versus-graft T cell clonal ratios marked allografts of patients with graft-donor macrochimerism.

V dropped 9 bases and J dropped 6 bases, with 6 bases sitting between them. Germline CDR1 reads MNHEY; CDR2 reads SVGAGI. There are 10 residues in the CDR3. Remarks on this clone: No antigen is known for it.

Here immunoSEQ multiplex PCR was the method, and the copy in TCRdb shows in-frame clones only, minus some. Here the sample spans some 120,000 clones, around nine tenths being singletons. The specimen was unstimulated CD4+ T cells sorted from spleen or lymph node cells, collected before intestinal transplant. The chain employs TRBV6-5 and TRBJ1-5; no firm D call. The sequence derives from a human donor who received an intestinal transplant. In DNA, the CDR3 is TGTGCCAGTTATATTCAGCCCCAGCATTTT. Protein sequence: CASYIQPQHF.